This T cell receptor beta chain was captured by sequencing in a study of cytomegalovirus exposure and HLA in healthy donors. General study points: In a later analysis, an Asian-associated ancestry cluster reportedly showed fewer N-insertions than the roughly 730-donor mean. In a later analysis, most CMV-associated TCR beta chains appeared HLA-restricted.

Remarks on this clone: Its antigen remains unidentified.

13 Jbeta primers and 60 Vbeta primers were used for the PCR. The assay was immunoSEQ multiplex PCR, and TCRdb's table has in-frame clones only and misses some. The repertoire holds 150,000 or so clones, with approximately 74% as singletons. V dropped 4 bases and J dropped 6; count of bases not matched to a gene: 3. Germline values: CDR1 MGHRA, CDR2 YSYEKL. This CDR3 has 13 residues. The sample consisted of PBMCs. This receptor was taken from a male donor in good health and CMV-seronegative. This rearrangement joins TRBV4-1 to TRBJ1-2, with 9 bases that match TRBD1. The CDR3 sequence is CASSLQGADGYTF. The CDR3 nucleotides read TGCGCCAGCAGCCTACAGGGGGCGGATGGCTACACCTTC.